The rows below give T cell receptor beta chains drawn from one sample of a study of T cell responses to AZD1222 COVID-19 vaccine. Sequencing used immunoSEQ multiplex PCR; TCRdb keeps in-frame clones, though not all of them. Of 180,000 or so clones in the sample, 85% to 95% were seen once. The sequences come from peripheral blood, collected on day 0 of AZD1222 vaccination. Source of these receptors: an adult in good health. Both conserved end residues are part of each CDR3. Each record gives: clone size, V gene, J gene, D gene, CDR3 protein. A D gene is named only where the DNA matches it firmly. Not every row has a clone size; where given, it reads once, few, many or a size class.

clone_size: .; v_call: TRBV19; j_call: TRBJ2-7; d_call: .; cdr3_aa: CASSAHGASEQYF
clone_size: once; v_call: TRBV14; j_call: TRBJ1-1; d_call: .; cdr3_aa: CASSLAPENTEAFF
clone_size: .; v_call: TRBV10-1; j_call: TRBJ2-7; d_call: TRBD1; cdr3_aa: CASSGDRYYEQYF
clone_size: .; v_call: TRBV3-1/TRBV3-2; j_call: TRBJ2-1; d_call: TRBD2; cdr3_aa: CASSRGEGLYEQFF
clone_size: .; v_call: TRBV30; j_call: TRBJ1-3; d_call: .; cdr3_aa: CAWSVQGGSGNTIYF
clone_size: .; v_call: TRBV29-1; j_call: TRBJ1-4; d_call: .; cdr3_aa: CSVEDGTNEKLFF
clone_size: .; v_call: TRBV4-2; j_call: TRBJ1-1; d_call: .; cdr3_aa: CASRVKGHTEAFF
clone_size: once; v_call: TRBV18; j_call: TRBJ2-5; d_call: TRBD1; cdr3_aa: CASSPPTGGPQETQYF
clone_size: .; v_call: TRBV3-1/TRBV3-2; j_call: TRBJ1-1; d_call: TRBD1; cdr3_aa: CASSQRRQGATEAFF
clone_size: few; v_call: TRBV3-1/TRBV3-2; j_call: TRBJ2-7; d_call: .; cdr3_aa: CASSQESTHDSYEQYF
clone_size: .; v_call: TRBV7-8; j_call: TRBJ1-1; d_call: .; cdr3_aa: CASSPLLLRDSNTEAFF
clone_size: .; v_call: TRBV7-9; j_call: TRBJ1-2; d_call: TRBD1; cdr3_aa: CASSFSDRGPSGYTF
clone_size: once; v_call: TRBV24-1; j_call: TRBJ2-1; d_call: TRBD2; cdr3_aa: CATSDSRLAGVDEQFF
clone_size: .; v_call: TRBV29-1; j_call: TRBJ1-4; d_call: TRBD1; cdr3_aa: CSVSGQVNEKLFF
clone_size: once; v_call: TRBV19; j_call: TRBJ2-1; d_call: .; cdr3_aa: CASSISPPVLGRNEQFF
clone_size: .; v_call: TRBV7-9; j_call: TRBJ1-5; d_call: TRBD1; cdr3_aa: CASSRDRNSNQPQHF